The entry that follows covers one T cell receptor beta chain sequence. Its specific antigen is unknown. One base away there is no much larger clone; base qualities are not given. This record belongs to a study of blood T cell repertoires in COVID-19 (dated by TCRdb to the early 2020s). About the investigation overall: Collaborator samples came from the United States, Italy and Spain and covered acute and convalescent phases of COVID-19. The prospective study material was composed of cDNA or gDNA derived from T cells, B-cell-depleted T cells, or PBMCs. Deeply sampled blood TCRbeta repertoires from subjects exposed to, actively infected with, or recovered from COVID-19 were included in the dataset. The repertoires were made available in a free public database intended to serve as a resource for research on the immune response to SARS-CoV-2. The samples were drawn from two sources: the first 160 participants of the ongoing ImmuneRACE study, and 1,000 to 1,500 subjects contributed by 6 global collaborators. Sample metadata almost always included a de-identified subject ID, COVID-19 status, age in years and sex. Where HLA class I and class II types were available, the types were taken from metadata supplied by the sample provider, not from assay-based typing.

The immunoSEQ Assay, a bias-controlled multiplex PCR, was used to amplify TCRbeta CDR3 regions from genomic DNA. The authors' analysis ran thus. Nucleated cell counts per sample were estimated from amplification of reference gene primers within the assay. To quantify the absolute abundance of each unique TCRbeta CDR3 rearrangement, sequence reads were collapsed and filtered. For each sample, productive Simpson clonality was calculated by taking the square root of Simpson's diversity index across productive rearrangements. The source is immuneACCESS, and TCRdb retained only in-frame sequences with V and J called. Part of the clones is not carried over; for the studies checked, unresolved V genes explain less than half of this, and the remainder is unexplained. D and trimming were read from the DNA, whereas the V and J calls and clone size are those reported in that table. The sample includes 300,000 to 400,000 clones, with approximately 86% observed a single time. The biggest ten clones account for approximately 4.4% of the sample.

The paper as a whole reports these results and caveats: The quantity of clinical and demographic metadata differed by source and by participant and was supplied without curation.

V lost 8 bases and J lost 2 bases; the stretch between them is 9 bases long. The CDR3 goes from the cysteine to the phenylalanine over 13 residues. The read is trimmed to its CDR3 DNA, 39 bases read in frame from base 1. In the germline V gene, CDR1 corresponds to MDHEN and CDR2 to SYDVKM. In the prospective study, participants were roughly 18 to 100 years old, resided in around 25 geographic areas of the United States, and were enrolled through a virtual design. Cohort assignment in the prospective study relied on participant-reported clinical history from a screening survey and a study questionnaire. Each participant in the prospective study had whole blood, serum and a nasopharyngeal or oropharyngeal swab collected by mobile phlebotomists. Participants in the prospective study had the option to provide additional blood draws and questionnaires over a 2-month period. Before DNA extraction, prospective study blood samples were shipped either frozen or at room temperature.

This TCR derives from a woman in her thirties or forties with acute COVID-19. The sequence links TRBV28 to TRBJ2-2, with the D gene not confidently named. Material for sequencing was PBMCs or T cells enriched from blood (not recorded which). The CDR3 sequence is CASSRLNTGELFF. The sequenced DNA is TGTGCCAGCTCAAGACTCAACACCGGGGAGCTGTTTTTT.